The entry below gives a single TCR beta chain sequence along with its context. The source of the sample is a study of blood T cell repertoires in COVID-19. Study overall: Specimens from acute and convalescent COVID-19 originated in the United States, Italy and Spain. PBMCs, B-cell-depleted T cells, or T cells were the source of the cDNA or gDNA that made up the material.

Authors' data handling: By means of reference gene primer amplification, nucleated cell counts were estimated. Assay used: immunoSEQ multiplex PCR; TCRdb lists only in-frame clones, some missing. The V and J calls and clone size are taken from that table; D and trimming were inferred from the DNA. The sample includes roughly 70,000 clones, approximately 86% of them seen just once. V dropped 10 bases and J dropped 6 bases, with 15 bases sitting between them. Germline CDR1 and CDR2: ENHRY and SYGVKD. The CDR3 spans 12 residues. Recruited during active infection, patients (from Seattle) were subsequently followed longitudinally.

This TCR derives from a man aged 80 or over with COVID-19, enrolled during active disease. Source material: peripheral blood. This chain links TRBV10-3 with TRBJ1-2; D not certain. The CDR3 DNA sequence: TGTGCCACTGCCGATGGCCGGGATGGCTACACCTTC. As protein: CATADGRDGYTF.